The entry below gives a single TCR beta chain sequence along with its context. Its antigen is as yet unknown. PCR involved 60 Vbeta and 13 Jbeta primers. This table comes from immunoSEQ multiplex PCR, and its TCRdb copy is limited to in-frame clones, with some not included. The sample has 150,000 to 200,000 clones, 81% seen once. The germline V gene has CDR1 SGHAT and CDR2 FQNNGV. J was trimmed by 1 base and V by 4 bases; bases with no gene match: 1. The CDR3 length is 14 residues. The sample is drawn from a study of cytomegalovirus exposure and HLA in healthy donors. The study's findings and limits: An analysis done earlier found most TCR beta V segments productive about 90% or about 30% of the time. HLA-A and HLA-B allele assignments for most subjects were reportedly predicted accurately using TCR beta sequences. Sequencing depth roughly uniform across donors was assumed in presence/absence analyses.

The material sequenced was PBMCs. The clonotype comes from a man aged 35 to 55 in good health and CMV-seropositive. V usage is TRBV11-2 and J usage is TRBJ2-5; 9 nucleotides align to TRBD2. This chain's CDR3 is CASSWGLAQETQYF. Here the CDR3 DNA reads TGTGCCAGCAGCTGGGGACTAGCCCAAGAGACCCAGTACTTC.